This T cell receptor beta chain is from a study of graft-versus-host responses after intestinal transplantation. The V end was cut by 5 bases, the J end by 0 bases, with 10 bases between. Germline CDR1 MNHEY, CDR2 SVGAGI. There are 14 residues in the CDR3. The data were produced by immunoSEQ multiplex PCR, yet TCRdb's version contains in-frame clones alone and is incomplete. The table includes 20,000 or so clones, roughly 80% detected once. Material: PBMCs, obtained 14 days after transplant. This TCR was sampled from a human patient who received an intestinal transplant, so some T cells may come from the graft donor. J is TRBJ1-2 and V is TRBV6-5; TRBD1 might be the D (5 bases). CDR3 residues: CASSRTRSNYGYTF. The DNA of the CDR3 is TGTGCCAGCAGTCGGACAAGGTCTAACTATGGCTACACCTTC.